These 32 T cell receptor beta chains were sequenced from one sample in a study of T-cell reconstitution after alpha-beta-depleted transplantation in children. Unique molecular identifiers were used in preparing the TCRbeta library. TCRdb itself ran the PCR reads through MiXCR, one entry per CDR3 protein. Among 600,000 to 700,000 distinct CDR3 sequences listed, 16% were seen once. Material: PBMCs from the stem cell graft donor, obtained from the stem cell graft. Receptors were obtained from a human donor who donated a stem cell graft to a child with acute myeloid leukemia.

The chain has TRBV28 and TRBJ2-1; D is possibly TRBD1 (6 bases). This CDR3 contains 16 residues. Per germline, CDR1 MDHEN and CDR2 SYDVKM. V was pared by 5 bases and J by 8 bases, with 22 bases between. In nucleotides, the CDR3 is TGTGCCAGCAGTCCATTAGGGGCAGGGGAAAGAGATGAGCAGTTCTTC. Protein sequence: CASSPLGAGERDEQFF.

CDR3 nucleotide sequence: TGCGCCAGCAGCTCGAGTTCAGCGGGGGGCCCCTACGAGCAGTACTTC. This gives the protein CASSSSSAGGPYEQYF. The chain has TRBV5-1 and TRBJ2-7; 9 bases line up with TRBD2. Looked up from germline, CDR1 is SGHRS and CDR2 is YFSETQ. There are 16 residues in the CDR3. With V trimmed by 3 bases and J by 2 bases, 9 bases remained unmatched.

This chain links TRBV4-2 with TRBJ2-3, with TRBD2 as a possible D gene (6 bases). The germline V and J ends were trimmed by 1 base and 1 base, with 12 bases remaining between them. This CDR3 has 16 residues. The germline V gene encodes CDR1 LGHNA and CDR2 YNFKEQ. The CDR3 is CASSQGLVSGTDTQYF. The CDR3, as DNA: TGTGCCAGCAGCCAAGGACTAGTGAGTGGCACAGATACGCAGTATTTT.

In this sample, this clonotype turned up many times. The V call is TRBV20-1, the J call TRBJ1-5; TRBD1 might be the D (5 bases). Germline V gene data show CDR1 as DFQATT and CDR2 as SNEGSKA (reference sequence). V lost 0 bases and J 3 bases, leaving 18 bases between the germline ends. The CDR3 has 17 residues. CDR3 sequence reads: CSARDPSGRAANQPQHF. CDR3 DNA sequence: TGCAGTGCTAGAGACCCCTCGGGGCGGGCGGCCAATCAGCCCCAGCATTTT.

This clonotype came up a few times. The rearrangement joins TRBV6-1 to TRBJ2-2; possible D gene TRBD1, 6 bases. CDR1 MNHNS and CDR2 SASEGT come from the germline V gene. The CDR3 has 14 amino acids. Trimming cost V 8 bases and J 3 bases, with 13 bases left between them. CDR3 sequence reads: CASRDILDTGELFF. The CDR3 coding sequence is TGTGCCAGCCGGGACATCTTGGACACCGGGGAGCTGTTTTTT.

The CDR3 sequence is CATSDSRGVEQYF. The DNA of the CDR3 is TGTGCCACCAGTGATTCCAGAGGGGTCGAGCAGTACTTC. The chain uses TRBV24-1 and TRBJ2-7; D possibly uses TRBD1 or TRBD2 (5 bases each). CDR3 length: 13 amino acids. Germline CDR1 reads KGHDR; CDR2 reads SFDVKD. Trimming stripped 2 bases from V and 6 bases from J, with 10 bases between.

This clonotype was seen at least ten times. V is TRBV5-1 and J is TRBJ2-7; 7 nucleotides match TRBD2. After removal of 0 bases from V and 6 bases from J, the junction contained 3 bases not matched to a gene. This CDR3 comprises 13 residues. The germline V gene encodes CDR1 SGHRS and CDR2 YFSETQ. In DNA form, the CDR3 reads TGCGCCAGCAGCTTGGAACCGGGGGGCGAGCAGTACTTC. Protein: CASSLEPGGEQYF. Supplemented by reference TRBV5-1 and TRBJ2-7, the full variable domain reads KAGVTQTPRYLIKTRGQQVTLSCSPISGHRSVSWYQQTPGQGLQFLFEYFSETQRNKGNFPGRFSGRQFSNSRSEMNVSTLELGDSALYLCASSLEPGGEQYFGPGTRLTVT.

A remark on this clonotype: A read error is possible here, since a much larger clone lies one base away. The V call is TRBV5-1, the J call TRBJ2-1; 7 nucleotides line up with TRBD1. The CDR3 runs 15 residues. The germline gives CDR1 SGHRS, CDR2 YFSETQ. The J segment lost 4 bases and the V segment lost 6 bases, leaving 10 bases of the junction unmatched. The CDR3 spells CASNSIPGQYNEQFF. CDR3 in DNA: TGCGCCAGCAACTCAATCCCGGGACAGTACAATGAGCAGTTCTTC.

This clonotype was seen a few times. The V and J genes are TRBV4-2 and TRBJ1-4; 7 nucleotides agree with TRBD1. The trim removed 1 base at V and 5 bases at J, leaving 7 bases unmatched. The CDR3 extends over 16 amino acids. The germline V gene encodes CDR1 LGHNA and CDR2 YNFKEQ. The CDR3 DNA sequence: TGTGCCAGCAGCCAAGTCCATAGGGGGCAGAATGAAAAACTGTTTTTT. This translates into CASSQVHRGQNEKLFF.

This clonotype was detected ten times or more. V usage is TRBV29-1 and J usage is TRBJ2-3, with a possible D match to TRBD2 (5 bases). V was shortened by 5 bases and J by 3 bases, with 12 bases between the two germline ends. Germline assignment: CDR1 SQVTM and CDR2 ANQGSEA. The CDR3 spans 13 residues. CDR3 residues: CSVPIRGTDTQYF. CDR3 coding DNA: TGCAGCGTTCCTATACGGGGAACAGATACGCAGTATTTT.

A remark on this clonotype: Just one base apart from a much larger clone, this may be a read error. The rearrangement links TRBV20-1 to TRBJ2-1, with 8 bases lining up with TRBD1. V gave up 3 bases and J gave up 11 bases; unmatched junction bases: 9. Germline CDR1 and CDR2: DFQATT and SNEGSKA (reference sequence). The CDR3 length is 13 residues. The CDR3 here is CSASREQGDKQFF. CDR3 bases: TGCAGTGCTAGTAGGGAACAGGGGGATAAGCAGTTCTTC.

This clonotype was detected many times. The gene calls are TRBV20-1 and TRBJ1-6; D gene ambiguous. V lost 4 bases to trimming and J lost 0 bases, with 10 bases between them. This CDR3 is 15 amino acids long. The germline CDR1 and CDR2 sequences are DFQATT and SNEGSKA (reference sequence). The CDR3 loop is CSAMDSSSYNSPLHF. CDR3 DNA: TGCAGTGCTATGGACTCGAGCTCCTATAATTCACCCCTCCACTTT.

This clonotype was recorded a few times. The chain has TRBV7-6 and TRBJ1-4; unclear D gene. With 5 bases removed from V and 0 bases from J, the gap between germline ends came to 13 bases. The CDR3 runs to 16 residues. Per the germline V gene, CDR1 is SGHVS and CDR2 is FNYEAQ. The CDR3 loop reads CASSPLLGPTNEKLFF. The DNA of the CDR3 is TGTGCCAGCAGCCCTTTGCTAGGCCCAACTAATGAAAAACTGTTTTTT. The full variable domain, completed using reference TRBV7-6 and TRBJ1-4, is GAGVSQSPRYKVTKRGQDVALRCDPISGHVSLYWYRQALGQGPEFLTYFNYEAQQDKSGLPNDRFSAERPEGSISTLTIQRTEQRDSAMYRCASSPLLGPTNEKLFFGSGTQLSVL.

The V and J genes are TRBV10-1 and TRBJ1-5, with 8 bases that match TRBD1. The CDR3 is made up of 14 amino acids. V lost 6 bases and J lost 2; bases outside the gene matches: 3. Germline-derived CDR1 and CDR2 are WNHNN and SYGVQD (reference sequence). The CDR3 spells CASRSGGGNQPQHF. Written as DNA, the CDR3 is TGCGCCAGCAGATCAGGGGGCGGCAATCAGCCCCAGCATTTT.

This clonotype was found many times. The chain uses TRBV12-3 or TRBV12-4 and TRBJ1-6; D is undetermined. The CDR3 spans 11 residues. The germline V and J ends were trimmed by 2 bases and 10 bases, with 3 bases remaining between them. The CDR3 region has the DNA TGTGCCAGCAGTTTACAGTCACCCCTCCACTTT. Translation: CASSLQSPLHF.

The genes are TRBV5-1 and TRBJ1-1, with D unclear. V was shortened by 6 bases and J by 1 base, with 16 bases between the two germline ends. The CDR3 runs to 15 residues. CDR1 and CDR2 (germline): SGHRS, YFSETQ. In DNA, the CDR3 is TGCGCCAGCACCCCATCCTGGGAGGGGAACACTGAAGCTTTCTTT. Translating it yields CASTPSWEGNTEAFF.

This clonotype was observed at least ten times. CDR3 sequence (DNA): TGTGCCAGCAGCTTAGATTCAGGGATGTGGTCGGACGAGCAGTACTTC. Its translation is CASSLDSGMWSDEQYF. This chain joins TRBV7-2 and TRBJ2-7, with D maybe TRBD1 (5 bases). Germline V gene lookup returns CDR1 SGHTA and CDR2 FQGNSA. This CDR3 contains 16 residues. V was shortened by 1 base and J by 5 bases, with 18 bases between the two germline ends.

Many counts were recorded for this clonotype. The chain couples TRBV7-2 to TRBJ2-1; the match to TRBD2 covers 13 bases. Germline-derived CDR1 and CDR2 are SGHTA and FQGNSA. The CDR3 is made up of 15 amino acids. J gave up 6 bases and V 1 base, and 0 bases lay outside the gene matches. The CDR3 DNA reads TGTGCCAGCAGCTTAGGACTAGCGGGGGGCAATGAGCAGTTCTTC. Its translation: CASSLGLAGGNEQFF.

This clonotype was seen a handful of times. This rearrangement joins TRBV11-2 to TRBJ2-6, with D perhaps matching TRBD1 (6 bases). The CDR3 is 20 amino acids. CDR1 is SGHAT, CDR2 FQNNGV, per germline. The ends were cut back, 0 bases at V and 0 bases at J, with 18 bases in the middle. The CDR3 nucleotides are TGTGCCAGCAGCTTAGATAGTGGGGGCAGGGCCTACTCTGGGGCCAACGTCCTGACTTTC. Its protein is CASSLDSGGRAYSGANVLTF.

CDR3 residues: CASSLARELNPAYEQYF. CDR3 in DNA: TGTGCCAGCAGCTTAGCGAGGGAACTAAATCCTGCCTACGAGCAGTACTTC. J is TRBJ2-7 and V is TRBV7-9, with a weak D call TRBD2 (5 bases). Germline V gives CDR1 SEHNR, CDR2 FQNEAQ (reference sequence). The CDR3 runs to 17 residues. Trimming pared 0 bases from V and 2 bases from J, leaving 17 bases between.

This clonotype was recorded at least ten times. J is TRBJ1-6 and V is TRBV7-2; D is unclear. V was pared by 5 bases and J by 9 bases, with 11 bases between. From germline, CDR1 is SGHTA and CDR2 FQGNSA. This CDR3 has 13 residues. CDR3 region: CASSTRNSSPLHF. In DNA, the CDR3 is TGTGCCAGCAGCACCCGAAATTCTTCACCCCTCCACTTT.

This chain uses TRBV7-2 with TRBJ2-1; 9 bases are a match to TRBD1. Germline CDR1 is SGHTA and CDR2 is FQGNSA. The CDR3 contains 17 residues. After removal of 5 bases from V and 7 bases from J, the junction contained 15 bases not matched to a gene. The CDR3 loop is CASSLRTGATGGNEQFF. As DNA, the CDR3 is TGTGCCAGCAGCCTACGGACAGGGGCCACCGGGGGGAATGAGCAGTTCTTC.

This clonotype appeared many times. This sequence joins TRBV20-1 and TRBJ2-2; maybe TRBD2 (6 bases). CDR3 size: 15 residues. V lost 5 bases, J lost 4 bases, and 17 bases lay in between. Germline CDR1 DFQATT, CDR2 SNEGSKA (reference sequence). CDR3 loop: CSASATLASTGELFF. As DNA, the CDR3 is TGCAGTGCTTCCGCAACGCTAGCGAGCACCGGGGAGCTGTTTTTT.

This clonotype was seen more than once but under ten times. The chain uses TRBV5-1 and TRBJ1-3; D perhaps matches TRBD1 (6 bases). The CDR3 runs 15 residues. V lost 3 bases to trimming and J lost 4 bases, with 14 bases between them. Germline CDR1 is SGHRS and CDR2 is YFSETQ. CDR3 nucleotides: TGCGCCAGCAGCTCGAGGGGGACACTGGGAAACACCATATATTTT. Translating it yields CASSSRGTLGNTIYF.

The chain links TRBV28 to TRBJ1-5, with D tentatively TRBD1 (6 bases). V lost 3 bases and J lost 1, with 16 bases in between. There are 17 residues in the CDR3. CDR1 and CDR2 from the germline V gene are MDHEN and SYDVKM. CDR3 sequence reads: CASSFEQGRRSNQPQHF. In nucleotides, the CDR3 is TGTGCCAGCAGTTTTGAACAGGGACGGAGAAGCAATCAGCCCCAGCATTTT.

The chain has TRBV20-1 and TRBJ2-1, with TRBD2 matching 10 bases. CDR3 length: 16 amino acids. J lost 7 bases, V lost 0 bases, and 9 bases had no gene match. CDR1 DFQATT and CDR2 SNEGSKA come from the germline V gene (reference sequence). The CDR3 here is CSAREEAGGLLNEQFF. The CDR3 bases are TGCAGTGCTAGAGAAGAAGCGGGGGGGCTTTTGAATGAGCAGTTCTTC.

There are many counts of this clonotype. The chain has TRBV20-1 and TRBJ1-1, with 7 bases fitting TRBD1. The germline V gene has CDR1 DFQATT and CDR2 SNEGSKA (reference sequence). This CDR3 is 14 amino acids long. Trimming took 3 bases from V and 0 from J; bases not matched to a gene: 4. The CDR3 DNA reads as TGCAGTGCTAGCGAGGGGGCCCTGAACACTGAAGCTTTCTTT. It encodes CSASEGALNTEAFF.

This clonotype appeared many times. CDR3 bases: TGCAGTGCCCAGGGACAGGGGAGGTTCCAGAATTCACCCCTCCACTTT. Residues: CSAQGQGRFQNSPLHF. This chain connects TRBV20-1 to TRBJ1-6, with 10 bases that match TRBD1. With V trimmed by 6 bases and J by 7 bases, 12 bases remained unmatched. The CDR3 extends over 16 amino acids. Germline values: CDR1 DFQATT, CDR2 SNEGSKA (reference sequence).

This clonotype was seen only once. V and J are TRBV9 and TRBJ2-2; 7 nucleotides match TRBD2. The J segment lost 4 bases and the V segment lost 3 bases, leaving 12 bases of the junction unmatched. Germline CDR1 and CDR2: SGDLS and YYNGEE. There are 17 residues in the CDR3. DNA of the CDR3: TGTGCCAGCAGCGCTAGACTAGGTGGGGGGGGCACCGGGGAGCTGTTTTTT. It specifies CASSARLGGGGTGELFF.

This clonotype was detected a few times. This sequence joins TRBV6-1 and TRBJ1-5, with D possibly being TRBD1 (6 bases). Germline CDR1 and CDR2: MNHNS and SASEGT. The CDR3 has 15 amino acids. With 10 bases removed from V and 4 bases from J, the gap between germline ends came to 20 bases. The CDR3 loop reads CATRERGAGNQPQHF. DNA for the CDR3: TGTGCCACCCGGGAACGGGGGGCTGGTAATCAGCCCCAGCATTTT.

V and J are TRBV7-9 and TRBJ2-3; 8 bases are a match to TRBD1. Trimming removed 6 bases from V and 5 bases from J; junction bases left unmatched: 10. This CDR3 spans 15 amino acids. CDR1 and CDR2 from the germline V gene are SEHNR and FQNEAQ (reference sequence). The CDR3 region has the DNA TGTGCCAGCAGTCCGAAACAGGGGGTCGGAGATACGCAGTATTTT. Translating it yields CASSPKQGVGDTQYF.

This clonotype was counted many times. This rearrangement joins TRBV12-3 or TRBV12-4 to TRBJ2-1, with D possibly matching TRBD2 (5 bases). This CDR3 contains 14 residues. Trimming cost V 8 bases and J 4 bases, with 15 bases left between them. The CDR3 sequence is CASGGGWGYNEQFF. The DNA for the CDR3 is TGTGCCAGCGGAGGTGGTTGGGGATACAATGAGCAGTTCTTC.